The 2 T cell receptor beta chains reported below all come from one sample, sequenced in a study of T cell responses to AZD1222 COVID-19 vaccine (dated by TCRdb to about 2021). Library preparation used the immunoSEQ multiplex PCR assay. The table was pulled from immuneACCESS by TCRdb, which kept in-frame rearrangements only. Such tables lose some clones; where checked, under half of the loss comes from unresolved V genes, and the rest has no known cause. The sample records 58,000 or so clones, 86% of which are singletons. The top ten constitute 6.9% of the sample. The time point tag for this specimen amounts to: about 28 days (+/-7) after the second vaccine dose. Material: peripheral blood, obtained 28 days after the second AZD1222 dose. These receptors were obtained from an adult who received the AZD1222 COVID-19 vaccine.

The chain has TRBV27 and TRBJ1-2; D perhaps matches TRBD1 (6 bases). Per germline, CDR1 MNHEY and CDR2 SMNVEV (reference sequence). V was shortened by 5 bases and J by 2 bases, with 15 bases between the two germline ends. CDR3 size: 15 residues. CDR3 DNA: TGTGCCAGCAGTCCCTCGGGACACTCGAACTATGGCTACACCTTC. Translated: CASSPSGHSNYGYTF.

The chain recombines TRBV7-3 with TRBJ2-3; D may be TRBD2 (6 bases). CDR3 length equals 16 residues. Trimming pared 1 base from V and 1 base from J, leaving 12 bases between. Germline CDR1 and CDR2: SGHTA and FQGTGA. The CDR3 coding sequence is TGTGCCAGCAGCTTAAAAGCGGGTGTGGGCACAGATACGCAGTATTTT. This encodes CASSLKAGVGTDTQYF.